This TCR beta chain was found in a study of T-cell memory formation after mild COVID-19 (dated by TCRdb to 2020 to 2022). A note on the overall study: Most TCR sequence clusters were specific to one of the two donors. Two young, previously healthy adult volunteers, one female and one male, were included in the cohort. Longitudinal TCRalpha and TCRbeta repertoire sequencing tracked T-cell clones expanding and contracting after mild COVID-19 in a couple of donors.

Sequencing took place on an Illumina NovaSeq 6000. Using 5'RACE with constant-segment primers, TCRalpha and TCRbeta cDNA libraries were constructed, with sample barcodes and unique molecular identifiers added in the process. RNA was extracted from every sample with Trizol reagent. The libraries were amplified in two PCR steps, and the second step added a second sample barcode and Illumina TruSeq adapters. Libraries were sequenced on an Illumina NovaSeq with 2 x 150 bp paired-end reads. In the source study's methods: With migec v1.2.7, reads were demultiplexed and then collapsed into UMI-guided consensus sequences. Using mixcr v2.1.11, UMI consensuses were aligned to TRA and TRB V and J templates and then assembled into clonotypes. A clonotype was counted as expanded or contracted only if both edgeR and NoisET called the change significant, with noise models trained on biological replicates. edgeR calls used a false discovery rate-adjusted p below 0.01 and a log2 fold-change threshold of 1. As an exploratory analysis of dynamics, PCA with hierarchical clustering was applied to max-normalized trajectories of the 1000 most abundant clonotypes. The CD4 or CD8 phenotype of responding clones was assigned using the separately sequenced CD4+ and CD8+ repertoires. TCRdb took the public reads, trimmed them with fastp at Q25, ran MiXCR for clone calling and kept in-frame beta chains. Rows are combined by CDR3 protein, so each entry shows the most common genes and DNA. What appears here as the V and J calls and clone size reflects TCRdb's work, not the paper's. Present in this sample are around 410,000 distinct CDR3 sequences, more than 20% of which were seen just once. The ten largest clones take up 10% to 15% of the sample.

Concerning this clonotype: The specificity of this receptor is unknown. The input lacks base qualities; no much larger clone sits a single base away.

Overall study results and their limits: Contracting CD4+ clones were located mainly in the CM and EM memory subsets, whereas CD8+ clones were found to be enriched in EMRA. The detection of some responding clones in pre-infection memory suggests that pre-existing cross-reactive memory T cells joined the SARS-CoV-2 response. Balanced CD4/CD8 phenotypes were observed for clones contracting from day 15 to 85, whereas a bias towards CD4+ was observed for a second wave of clones expanding from day 15 to 37. The study included only a couple of mild cases, and larger cohorts that include severe cases with pre-infection samples were judged to be necessary. SARS-CoV-2 specificity was not confirmed for the second-wave clones peaking on day 37.

V drops 2 bases and J drops 6 bases, leaving 9 bases in between. The germline V gene (reference sequence) specifies SEHNR as CDR1 and FQNEAQ as CDR2. Counted from cysteine to phenylalanine, this CDR3 has 13 amino acids. Only the CDR3 part of the read is kept: 39 bases, read in frame from the first base. Ficoll-Paque density gradient centrifugation was the method used to isolate PBMCs. Sequencing was performed on PBMCs or a T cell subset sorted from them (not recorded which). In this chain, TRBV7-9 is recombined with TRBJ2-3, with no confident D gene call. This sequence was found in an adult woman who had mild COVID-19 (a few samples of this study predate the infection). The sample titles of this study are shuffled in the database, so cell type and time point are left out; the donor was told from shared clones. The sequenced DNA is TGTGCCAGCAGCTTACCGTGGGCGGATACGCAGTATTTT. Its product reads: CASSLPWADTQYF. With the rest looked up from the reference TRBV7-9 and TRBJ2-3 genes rather than sequenced, the full variable domain is DTGVSQNPRHKITKRGQNVTFRCDPISEHNRLYWYRQTLGQGPEFLTYFQNEAQLEKSRLLSDRFSAERPKGSFSTLEIQRTEQGDSAMYLCASSLPWADTQYFGPGTRLTVL.